This TCR beta chain was obtained from a study of T-cell reconstitution after alpha-beta-depleted transplantation in children. Germline V gene data show CDR1 as SGHTA and CDR2 as FQGNSA. The CDR3 contains 15 residues. The TCRbeta library was prepared with unique molecular identifiers. TCRdb reprocessed the PCR reads via MiXCR and lists one record per CDR3 protein. The table shows some 390,000 distinct CDR3 sequences, with 20% occurring only once. The count of this clonotype is one. One end of the junction does not line up with germline, which may come from a read error. The sequenced sample was PBMCs from the stem cell graft donor, obtained from the stem cell graft. This rearrangement joins TRBV7-2 to TRBJ1-4, with D tentatively TRBD1 (6 bases). This sequence was found in a human donor who donated a stem cell graft to a child with acute myeloid leukemia. The CDR3 region is CASSTQGDPNEKLFF. The CDR3 DNA reads as TGTGCCAGCAGCACACAGGGAGATCCTAACGAAAAACTGTTTTTT.